These 2 T cell receptor beta chains came from one sample sequenced in a study of PD-1 blockade in classical Hodgkin lymphoma. Produced via immunoSEQ multiplex PCR; TCRdb's table is partial and in-frame only. The table includes about 99,000 clones, roughly 76% detected once. Every patient was affected by relapse after autologous stem cell transplantation, while exposure to brentuximab vedotin was not uniform. Sample: peripheral blood mononuclear cells (PBMCs), taken before the second cycle of nivolumab. The receptors derive from a human donor with classical Hodgkin lymphoma.

V gene TRBV7-2 combines with J gene TRBJ1-2; D not resolved. Trimming stripped 2 bases from V and 4 bases from J, with 14 bases between. The CDR3 length is 15 residues. Germline lookup yields CDR1 SGHTA and CDR2 FQGNSA. As DNA, the CDR3 is TGTGCCAGCAGCTTATTTACGGAGCCGGTCTATGGCTACACCTTC. This codes for CASSLFTEPVYGYTF.

The genes are TRBV18 and TRBJ2-1, with TRBD2 matching 13 bases. The CDR3 length is 17 residues. Germline loops: CDR1 KGHSH, CDR2 LQKENI. Trimming at V came to 1 base and at J to 1 base, leaving 1 base not matched to a gene. In nucleotides, the CDR3 is TGTGCCAGCTCACCACGGACTAGCGGGGGTTCCTACAATGAGCAGTTCTTC. Protein sequence: CASSPRTSGGSYNEQFF.